The source of this T cell receptor (beta chain) is a study of cytomegalovirus exposure and HLA in healthy donors. Vbeta (60) and Jbeta (13) primers were used in the PCR. TCRdb's table, derived via immunoSEQ multiplex PCR, lists solely in-frame clones and lacks some. The sample has around 200,000 clones; roughly 80% are singletons. On this clone itself: What it binds is unknown.

Study results and caveats: Researchers catalogued about 160 TCR beta chains as cytomegalovirus-associated. It is likely that the observed cluster of highly shared sequence variants was a sequencing artifact.

CDR1 and CDR2 from the germline V gene are SQVTM and ANQGSEA. The CDR3 contains 15 residues. The ends were cut back, 6 bases at V and 0 bases at J, with 15 bases in the middle. The source material was PBMCs. The receptor comes from a man aged 35-49 years in good health and CMV-seropositive. V is TRBV29-1 and J is TRBJ2-1; D perhaps matches TRBD2 (5 bases). The CDR3 DNA reads as TGCAGCGTCCGCCTCCGGGAATACTCCTACAATGAGCAGTTCTTC. Translating gives CSVRLREYSYNEQFF.